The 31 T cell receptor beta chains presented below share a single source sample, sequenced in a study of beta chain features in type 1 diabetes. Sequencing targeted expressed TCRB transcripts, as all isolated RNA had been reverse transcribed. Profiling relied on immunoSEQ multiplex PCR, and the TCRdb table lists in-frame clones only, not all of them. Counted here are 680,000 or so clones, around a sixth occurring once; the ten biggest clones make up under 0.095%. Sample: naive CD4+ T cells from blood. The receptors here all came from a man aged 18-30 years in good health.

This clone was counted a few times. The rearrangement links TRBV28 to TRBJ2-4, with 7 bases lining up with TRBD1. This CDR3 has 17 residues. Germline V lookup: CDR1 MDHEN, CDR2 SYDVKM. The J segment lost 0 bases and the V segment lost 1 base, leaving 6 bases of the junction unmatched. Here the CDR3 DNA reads TGTGCCAGCAGTTTATTAGGGACAGCCTTAGCCAAAAACATTCAGTACTTC. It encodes CASSLLGTALAKNIQYF.

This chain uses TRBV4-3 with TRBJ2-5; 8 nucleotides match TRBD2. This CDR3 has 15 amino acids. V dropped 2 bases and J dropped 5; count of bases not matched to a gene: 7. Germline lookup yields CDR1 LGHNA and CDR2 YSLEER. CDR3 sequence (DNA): TGCGCCAGCAGCCAAACGGGAGGGCCGGCGGAGACCCAGTACTTC. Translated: CASSQTGGPAETQYF.

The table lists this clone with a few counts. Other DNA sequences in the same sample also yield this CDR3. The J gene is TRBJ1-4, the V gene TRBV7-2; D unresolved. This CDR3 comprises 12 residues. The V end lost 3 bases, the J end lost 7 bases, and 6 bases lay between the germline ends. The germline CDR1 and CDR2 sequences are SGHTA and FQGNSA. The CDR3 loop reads CASSLWGEKLFF. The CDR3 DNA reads TGTGCCAGCAGCTTGTGGGGTGAAAAACTGTTTTTT.

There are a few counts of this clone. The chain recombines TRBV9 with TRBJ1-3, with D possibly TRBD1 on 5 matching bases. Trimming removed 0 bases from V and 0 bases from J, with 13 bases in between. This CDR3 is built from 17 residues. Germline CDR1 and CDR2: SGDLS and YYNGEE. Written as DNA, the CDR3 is TGTGCCAGCAGCGTAGGATGGAGGGGCTCCTCTGGAAACACCATATATTTT. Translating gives CASSVGWRGSSGNTIYF. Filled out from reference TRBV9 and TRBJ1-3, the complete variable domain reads DSGVTQTPKHLITATGQRVTLRCSPRSGDLSVYWYQQSLDQGLQFLIQYYNGEERAKGNILERFSAQQFPDLHSELNLSSLELGDSALYFCASSVGWRGSSGNTIYFGEGSWLTVV.

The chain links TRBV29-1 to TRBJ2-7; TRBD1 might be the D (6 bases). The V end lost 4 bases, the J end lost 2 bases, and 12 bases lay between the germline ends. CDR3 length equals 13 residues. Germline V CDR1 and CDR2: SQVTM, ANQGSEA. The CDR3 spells CSVGGQGAYEQYF. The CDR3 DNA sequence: TGCAGCGTTGGGGGGCAGGGTGCCTACGAGCAGTACTTC.

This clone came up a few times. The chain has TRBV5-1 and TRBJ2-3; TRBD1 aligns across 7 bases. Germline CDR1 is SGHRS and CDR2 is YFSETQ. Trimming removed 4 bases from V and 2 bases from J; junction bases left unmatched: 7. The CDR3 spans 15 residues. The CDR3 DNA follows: TGCGCCAGCAGCGGGATGACAGGGAACACAGATACGCAGTATTTT. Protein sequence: CASSGMTGNTDTQYF.

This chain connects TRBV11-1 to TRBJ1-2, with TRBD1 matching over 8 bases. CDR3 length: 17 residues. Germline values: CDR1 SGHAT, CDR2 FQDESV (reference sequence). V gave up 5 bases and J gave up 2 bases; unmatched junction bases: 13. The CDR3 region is CASSQGDRRQPNYGYTF. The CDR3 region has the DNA TGTGCCAGCAGCCAGGGGGACAGGCGCCAGCCAAACTATGGCTACACCTTC.

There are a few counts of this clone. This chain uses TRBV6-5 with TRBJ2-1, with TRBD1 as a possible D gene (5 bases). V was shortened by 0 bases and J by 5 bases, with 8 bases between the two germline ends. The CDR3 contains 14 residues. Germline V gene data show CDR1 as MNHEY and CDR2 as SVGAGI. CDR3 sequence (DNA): TGTGCCAGCAGTTACTCTGACAGTCACAATGAGCAGTTCTTC. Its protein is CASSYSDSHNEQFF.

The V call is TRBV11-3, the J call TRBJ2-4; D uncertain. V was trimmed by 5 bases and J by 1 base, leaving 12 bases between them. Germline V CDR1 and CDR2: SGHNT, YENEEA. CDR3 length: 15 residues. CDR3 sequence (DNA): TGTGCCAGCAGCGCACGCCGTGGGGCCAAAAACATTCAGTACTTC. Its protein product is CASSARRGAKNIQYF.

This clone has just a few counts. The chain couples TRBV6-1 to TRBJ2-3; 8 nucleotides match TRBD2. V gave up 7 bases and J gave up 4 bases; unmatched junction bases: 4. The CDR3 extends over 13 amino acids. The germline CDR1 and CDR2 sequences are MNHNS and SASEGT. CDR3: CASKVAGPDTQYF. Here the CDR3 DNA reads TGTGCCAGCAAAGTAGCGGGGCCAGATACGCAGTATTTT.

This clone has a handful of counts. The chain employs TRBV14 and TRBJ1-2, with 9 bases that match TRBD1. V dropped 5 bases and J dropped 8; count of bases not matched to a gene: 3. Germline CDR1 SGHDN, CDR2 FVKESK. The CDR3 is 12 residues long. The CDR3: CASSNRGLGYTF. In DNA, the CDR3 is TGTGCCAGCAGCAACAGGGGGCTCGGCTACACCTTC.

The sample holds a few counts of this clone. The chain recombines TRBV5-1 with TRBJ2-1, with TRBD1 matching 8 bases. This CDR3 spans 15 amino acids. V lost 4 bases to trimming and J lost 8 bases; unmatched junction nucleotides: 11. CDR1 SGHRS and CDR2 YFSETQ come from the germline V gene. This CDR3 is CASSPWQGAAHEQFF. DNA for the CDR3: TGCGCCAGCAGCCCATGGCAGGGGGCGGCTCATGAGCAGTTCTTC.

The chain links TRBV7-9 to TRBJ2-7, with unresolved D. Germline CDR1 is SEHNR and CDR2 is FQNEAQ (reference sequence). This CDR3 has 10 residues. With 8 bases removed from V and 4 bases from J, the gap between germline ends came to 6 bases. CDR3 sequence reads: CASPIYEQYF. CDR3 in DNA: TGTGCCAGCCCTATATACGAGCAGTACTTC.

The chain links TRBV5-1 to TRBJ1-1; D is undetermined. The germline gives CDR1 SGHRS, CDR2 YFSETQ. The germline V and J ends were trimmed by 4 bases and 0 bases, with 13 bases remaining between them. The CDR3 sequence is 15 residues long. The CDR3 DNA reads TGCGCCAGCAGCGCCCAGGTGGGGATGAACACTGAAGCTTTCTTT. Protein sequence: CASSAQVGMNTEAFF. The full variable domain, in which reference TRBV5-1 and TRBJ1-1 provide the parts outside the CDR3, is KAGVTQTPRYLIKTRGQQVTLSCSPISGHRSVSWYQQTPGQGLQFLFEYFSETQRNKGNFPGRFSGRQFSNSRSEMNVSTLELGDSALYLCASSAQVGMNTEAFFGQGTRLTVV.

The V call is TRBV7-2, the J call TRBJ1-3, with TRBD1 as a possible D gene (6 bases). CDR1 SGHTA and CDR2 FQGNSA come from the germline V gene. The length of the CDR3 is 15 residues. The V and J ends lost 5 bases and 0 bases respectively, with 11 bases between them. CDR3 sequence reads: CASSPGQLSGNTIYF. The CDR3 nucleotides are TGTGCCAGCAGCCCAGGACAGCTCTCTGGAAACACCATATATTTT.

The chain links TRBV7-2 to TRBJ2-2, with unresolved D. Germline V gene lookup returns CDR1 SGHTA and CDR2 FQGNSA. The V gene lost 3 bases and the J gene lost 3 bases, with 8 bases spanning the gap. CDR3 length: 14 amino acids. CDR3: CASSLSRHTGELFF. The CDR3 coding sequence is TGTGCCAGCAGCTTGTCGCGGCACACCGGGGAGCTGTTTTTT.

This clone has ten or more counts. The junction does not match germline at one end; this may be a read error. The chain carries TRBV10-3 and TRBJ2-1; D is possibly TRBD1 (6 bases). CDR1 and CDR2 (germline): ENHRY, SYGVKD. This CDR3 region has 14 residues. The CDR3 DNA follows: TGTGCCATCAGTGAGTCGACCGGCGGACAGAAAGGGGTCTTC. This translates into CAISESTGGQKGVF.

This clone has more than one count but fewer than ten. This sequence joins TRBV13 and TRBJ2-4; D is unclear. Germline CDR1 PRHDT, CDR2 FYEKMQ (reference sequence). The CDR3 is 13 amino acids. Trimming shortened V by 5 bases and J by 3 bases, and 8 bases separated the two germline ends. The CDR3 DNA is TGTGCCAGCAGCCGAGCAGTCAAAAACATTCAGTACTTC. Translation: CASSRAVKNIQYF.

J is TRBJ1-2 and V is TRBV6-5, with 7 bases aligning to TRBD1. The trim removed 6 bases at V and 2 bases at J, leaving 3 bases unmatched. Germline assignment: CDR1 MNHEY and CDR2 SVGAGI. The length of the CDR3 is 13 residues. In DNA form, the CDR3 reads TGTGCCAGCAGGCAGACAGGGAACTATGGCTACACCTTC. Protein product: CASRQTGNYGYTF.

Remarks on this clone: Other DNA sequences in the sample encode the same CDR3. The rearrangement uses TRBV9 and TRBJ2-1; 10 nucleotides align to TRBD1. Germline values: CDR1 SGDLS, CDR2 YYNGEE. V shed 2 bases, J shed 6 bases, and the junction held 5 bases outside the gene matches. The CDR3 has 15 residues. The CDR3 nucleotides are TGTGCCAGCAGCGTGGGACAGGGGAGGTCCAATGAGCAGTTCTTC. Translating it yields CASSVGQGRSNEQFF.

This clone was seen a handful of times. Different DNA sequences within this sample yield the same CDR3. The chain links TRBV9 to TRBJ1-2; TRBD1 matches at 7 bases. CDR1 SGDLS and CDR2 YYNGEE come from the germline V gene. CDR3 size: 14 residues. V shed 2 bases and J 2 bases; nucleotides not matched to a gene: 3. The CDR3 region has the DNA TGTGCCAGCAGCGTCGCGGGACAGAACTATGGCTACACCTTC. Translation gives CASSVAGQNYGYTF.

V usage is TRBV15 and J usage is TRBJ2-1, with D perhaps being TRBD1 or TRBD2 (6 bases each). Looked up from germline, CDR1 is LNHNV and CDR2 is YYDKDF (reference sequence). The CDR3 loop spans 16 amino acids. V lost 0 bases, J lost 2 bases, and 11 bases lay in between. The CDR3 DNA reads TGTGCCACCAGCAGAGATAAGGGGGGCCCCTACAATGAGCAGTTCTTC. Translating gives CATSRDKGGPYNEQFF.

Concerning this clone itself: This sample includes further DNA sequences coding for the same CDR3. CDR3 protein: CASSLAAYEQYF. The CDR3 DNA reads TGTGCCAGCAGCTTAGCGGCCTACGAGCAGTACTTC. The chain has TRBV7-2 and TRBJ2-7; the D is unclear. Germline CDR1 SGHTA, CDR2 FQGNSA. The V end lost 0 bases, the J end lost 2 bases, and 2 bases lay between the germline ends. The CDR3 totals 12 residues.

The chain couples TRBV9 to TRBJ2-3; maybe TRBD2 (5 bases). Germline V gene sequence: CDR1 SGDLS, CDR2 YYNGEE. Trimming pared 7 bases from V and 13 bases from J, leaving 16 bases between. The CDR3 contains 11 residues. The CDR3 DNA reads TGTGCCAGCGACGGGCCTTCGGGGAAGTATTTT. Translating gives CASDGPSGKYF.

Here the CDR3 DNA reads TGTGCCAGCAGCTTAGTAAACAGGGCAAGGGACGAGCAGTTCTTC. It is translated as CASSLVNRARDEQFF. This chain uses TRBV7-2 with TRBJ2-1; D perhaps matches TRBD1 (6 bases). In germline, CDR1 is SGHTA, CDR2 FQGNSA. V was clipped by 1 base and J by 10 bases, with 17 bases between them. The CDR3 sequence is 15 residues long.

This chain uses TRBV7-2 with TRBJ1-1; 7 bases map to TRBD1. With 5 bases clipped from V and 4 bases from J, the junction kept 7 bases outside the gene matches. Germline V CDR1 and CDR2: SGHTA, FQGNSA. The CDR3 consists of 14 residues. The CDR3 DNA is TGTGCCAGCAGCCCGGGACAGTCTTCCACTGAAGCTTTCTTT. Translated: CASSPGQSSTEAFF.

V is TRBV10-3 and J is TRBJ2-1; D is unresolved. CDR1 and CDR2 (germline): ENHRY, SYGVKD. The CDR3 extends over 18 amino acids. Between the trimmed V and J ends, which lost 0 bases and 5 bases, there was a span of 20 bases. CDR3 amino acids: CAISESCGRNRGHNEQFF. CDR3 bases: TGTGCCATCAGTGAGTCGTGCGGCCGCAATCGCGGACACAATGAGCAGTTCTTC.

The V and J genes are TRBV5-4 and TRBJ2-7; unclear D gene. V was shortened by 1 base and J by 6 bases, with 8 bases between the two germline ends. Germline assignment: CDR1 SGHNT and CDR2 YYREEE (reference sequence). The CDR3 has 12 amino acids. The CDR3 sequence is CASSLRAAEQYF. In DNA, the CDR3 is TGTGCCAGCAGCTTGCGGGCCGCCGAGCAGTACTTC.

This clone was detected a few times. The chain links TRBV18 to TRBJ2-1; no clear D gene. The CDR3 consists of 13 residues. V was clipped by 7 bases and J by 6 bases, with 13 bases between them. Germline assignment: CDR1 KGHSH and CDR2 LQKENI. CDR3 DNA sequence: TGTGCCAGCTTGTCCAAAGTCGGCAATGAGCAGTTCTTC. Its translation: CASLSKVGNEQFF.

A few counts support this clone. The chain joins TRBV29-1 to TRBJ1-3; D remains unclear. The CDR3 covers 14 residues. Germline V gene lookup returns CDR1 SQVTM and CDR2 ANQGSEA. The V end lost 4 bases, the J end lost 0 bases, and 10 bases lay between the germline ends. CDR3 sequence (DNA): TGCAGCGTTGGGCCCACCGGCTCTGGAAACACCATATATTTT. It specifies CSVGPTGSGNTIYF.

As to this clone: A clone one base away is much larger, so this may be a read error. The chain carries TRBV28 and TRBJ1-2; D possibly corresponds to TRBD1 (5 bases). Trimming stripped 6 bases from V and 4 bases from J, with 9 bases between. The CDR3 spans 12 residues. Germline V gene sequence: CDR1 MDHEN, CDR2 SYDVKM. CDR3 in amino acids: CASSRDSYGYTF. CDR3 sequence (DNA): TGTGCCAGCAGCCGTGACAGCTATGGCTACACCTTC.